This T cell receptor (beta chain) was obtained from a study of cytomegalovirus exposure and HLA in healthy donors. Study outcomes and limitations: Reportedly, fewer N-insertions than the approximately 650-donor mean appeared in an Asian-associated ancestry cluster in a later analysis. Further analysis, carried out later, found HLA-associated TCR beta chains more clonally expanded than equally common other chains. Reported performance of the classifier showed diagnosis of cytomegalovirus status with high specificity and sensitivity. The productive fraction for most TCR beta V segments was about 90% or about 30% in an earlier analysis.

This CDR3 is built from 15 residues. The V segment lost 5 bases and the J segment 6 bases; nucleotides outside the gene matches: 6. CDR1 and CDR2 from the germline V gene are SGHVS and FQNEAQ. Turning to this clone: Its antigen remains unknown.

Researchers ran the PCR with 60 Vbeta and 13 Jbeta primers. Assay used: immunoSEQ multiplex PCR; TCRdb lists only in-frame clones, some missing. The table includes 140,000 to 150,000 clones, more than 75% detected once. This chain uses TRBV7-8 with TRBJ2-5; 13 positions match TRBD2. This clonotype originated in a man in his forties or fifties in good health and CMV-seronegative. The specimen sequenced was PBMCs. CDR3 loop: CASSKGTSGVKTQYF. CDR3 in DNA: TGTGCCAGCAGCAAAGGGACTAGCGGGGTGAAGACCCAGTACTTC.